The sequence of this T cell receptor (beta chain) was determined in a study of T cells in Graves' hyperthyroidism and ophthalmopathy. The CDR3 regions of TCR beta were amplified from RNA transcripts. The HTBI primer set drove a first-round RT-PCR of the TCR CDR3. From the multiplex PCR reads, TCRdb called clonotypes with MiXCR, one entry per CDR3 protein. This sample has about 610,000 distinct CDR3 sequences, with 14% to 15% found just once. V lost 6 bases to trimming and J lost 2 bases, with 11 bases between them. CDR3 length: 13 amino acids. Looked up from germline, CDR1 is ENHRY and CDR2 is SYGVKD. Source material for PBMCs was over 7.5 ml fresh peripheral blood. Only a few counts were recorded for this clonotype.

Sequenced sample: blood. This clonotype was sampled from a middle-aged woman with Graves' ophthalmopathy. V gene TRBV10-3 combines with J gene TRBJ2-7, with D perhaps TRBD1 or TRBD2 (5 bases each). The CDR3 here is CAIRPGPAYEQYF. Here the CDR3 DNA reads TGTGCCATCAGACCGGGACCCGCCTACGAGCAGTACTTC.